Shown below are 15 T cell receptor beta chains from a single sample sequenced in a study of patients and donors after allogeneic stem cell transplantation. TCRdb re-called the RT-PCR reads with MiXCR, one entry per CDR3 protein. The sample yields about 200,000 distinct CDR3 sequences, over 30% seen once. Sequenced material: blood, either unsorted or a sorted T cell fraction (not recorded which). The receptors here all came from a human donor who was either an allogeneic HSCT recipient or a stem cell or donor lymphocyte infusion donor (not recorded which). It is not recorded whose cells these are; they may come from a transplant donor.

J is TRBJ2-4 and V is TRBV20-1; the match to TRBD1 covers 7 bases. CDR3 length equals 13 residues. In germline, CDR1 is DFQATT, CDR2 SNEGSKA (reference sequence). V lost 6 bases, J lost 8 bases, and 10 bases stayed unmatched. CDR3 coding DNA: TGCAGTGCCGAGAGACAGGGCCTTGACATTCAGTACTTC. Translating it yields CSAERQGLDIQYF.

This clonotype was picked up a small number of times. The J gene is TRBJ2-5, the V gene TRBV12-3 or TRBV12-4; 9 bases match TRBD2. This CDR3 contains 15 residues. Trimming removed 1 base from V and 7 bases from J; junction bases left unmatched: 7. DNA of the CDR3: TGTGCCAGCAGTTTAGTTAGCGGGGGCCGGGGGACCCAGTACTTC. This encodes CASSLVSGGRGTQYF.

There are a few counts of this clonotype. The chain has TRBV25-1 and TRBJ1-2, with 9 bases that match TRBD1. CDR1 and CDR2 (germline): MGHDK, SYGVNS. This CDR3 has 13 amino acids. Trimming removed 6 bases from V and 8 bases from J; junction bases left unmatched: 7. This chain's CDR3 is CASSRTGALGYTF. The DNA for the CDR3 is TGTGCCAGCAGCAGGACAGGGGCCCTCGGCTACACCTTC.

This clonotype was found a few times. V and J are TRBV10-3 and TRBJ2-5, with 8 bases matching TRBD1. The CDR3 runs 13 residues. After removal of 7 bases from V and 4 bases from J, the junction contained 5 bases not matched to a gene. Germline CDR1 and CDR2: ENHRY and SYGVKD. The CDR3 DNA reads TGTGCCATCAAAGGCAGGGGGCGAGAGACCCAGTACTTC. Its translation is CAIKGRGRETQYF.

The chain links TRBV4-1 to TRBJ2-7; maybe TRBD1 (5 bases). The V and J ends lost 0 bases and 0 bases respectively, with 15 bases between them. Germline V gives CDR1 MGHRA, CDR2 YSYEKL. The CDR3 length is 17 residues. Here the CDR3 DNA reads TGCGCCAGCAGCCAAGAGCTCGACAGTTATGACTCCTACGAGCAGTACTTC. This sequence encodes CASSQELDSYDSYEQYF.

Written as DNA, the CDR3 is TGCAGCGTTGTCCAGGCAGGGTGGCACTATGGCTACACCTTC. Its protein product is CSVVQAGWHYGYTF. The chain has TRBV29-1 and TRBJ1-2; D is possibly TRBD1 (5 bases). Germline V gene data show CDR1 as SQVTM and CDR2 as ANQGSEA. The CDR3 is 14 residues long. Trimming stripped 4 bases from V and 3 bases from J, with 15 bases between.

This clonotype was seen only once. The chain is built from TRBV24-1 and TRBJ2-1; 12 positions match TRBD2. The CDR3 is 15 residues long. Germline values: CDR1 KGHDR, CDR2 SFDVKD. The V gene end was trimmed by 4 bases and the J gene end by 7 bases; junction bases not matched to a gene: 4. CDR3 amino acids: CATSDPGTSGNEQFF. The CDR3 DNA is TGTGCCACCAGTGACCCCGGGACTAGCGGGAATGAGCAGTTCTTC.

The J gene is TRBJ1-1, the V gene TRBV5-1; possibly TRBD1 for D (5 bases). V gave up 4 bases and J gave up 0 bases, with 16 bases separating them. The germline V gene encodes CDR1 SGHRS and CDR2 YFSETQ. The CDR3 runs 16 residues. The CDR3 loop is CASSKVPDIMNTEAFF. In nucleotides, the CDR3 is TGCGCCAGCAGCAAGGTCCCGGACATCATGAACACTGAAGCTTTCTTT.

This clonotype showed up just once. A much larger clone differs by one base, so this may be a read error. This chain joins TRBV7-3 and TRBJ2-3; D remains ambiguous. Between the trimmed V and J ends, which lost 3 bases and 4 bases, there was a span of 2 bases. This CDR3 is 11 amino acids long. Germline V gives CDR1 SGHTA, CDR2 FQGTGA. CDR3: CASSFADTQYF. CDR3 DNA sequence: TGTGCCAGCAGCTTCGCAGATACGCAGTATTTT.

The rearrangement joins TRBV7-6 to TRBJ1-6; D call uncertain. Germline lookup yields CDR1 SGHVS and CDR2 FNYEAQ. CDR3 length: 13 residues. V was cut by 1 base and J by 9 bases, with 7 bases left in between. CDR3 DNA sequence: TGTGCCAGCAGCTTAGAGCGGAGTTCACCCCTCCACTTT. Protein sequence: CASSLERSSPLHF.

The rearrangement uses TRBV6-5 and TRBJ2-2; D unclear. The CDR3 contains 14 residues. Trimming removed 7 bases at V and 6 bases at J, with 15 bases between. Germline V gives CDR1 MNHEY, CDR2 SVGAGI. The CDR3 sequence: CASTRQPGAGELFF. CDR3 nucleotide sequence: TGTGCCAGCACCCGGCAGCCAGGCGCCGGGGAGCTGTTTTTT.

This clonotype was observed once. This chain connects TRBV24-1 to TRBJ2-3; D gene uncertain. This CDR3 is built from 14 residues. Germline loops: CDR1 KGHDR, CDR2 SFDVKD. V lost 7 bases and J lost 6, with 16 bases in between. This CDR3 reads CATSLSMGRDTQYF. DNA for the CDR3: TGTGCCACCAGCCTCTCCATGGGCCGGGATACGCAGTATTTT.

The chain carries TRBV12-3 or TRBV12-4 and TRBJ1-2; D not certain. The length of the CDR3 is 11 residues. Trimming took off 5 bases at V and 9 bases at J, with 10 bases between the two ends. In DNA form, the CDR3 reads TGTGCCAGCAGTCCAGGCGTCAGCTACACCTTC. It encodes CASSPGVSYTF.

This chain links TRBV20-1 with TRBJ2-7; D is unclear. The germline gives CDR1 DFQATT, CDR2 SNEGSKA (reference sequence). Trimming cost V 6 bases and J 2 bases, with 11 bases left between them. CDR3 length: 12 residues. The DNA for the CDR3 is TGCAGTGCCACTTTTGACACCTACGAGCAGTACTTC. This encodes CSATFDTYEQYF.

A few counts support this clonotype. A much bigger clone sits one base away, suggesting this may be a read error. The chain is built from TRBV5-1 and TRBJ1-2; 7 nucleotides agree with TRBD1. From germline, CDR1 is SGHRS and CDR2 YFSETQ. The CDR3 extends over 13 amino acids. As DNA, the CDR3 is TGTGCCAGCAGCTTAGGACAGGACTATGGCTACACCTTC. Protein product: CASSLGQDYGYTF.